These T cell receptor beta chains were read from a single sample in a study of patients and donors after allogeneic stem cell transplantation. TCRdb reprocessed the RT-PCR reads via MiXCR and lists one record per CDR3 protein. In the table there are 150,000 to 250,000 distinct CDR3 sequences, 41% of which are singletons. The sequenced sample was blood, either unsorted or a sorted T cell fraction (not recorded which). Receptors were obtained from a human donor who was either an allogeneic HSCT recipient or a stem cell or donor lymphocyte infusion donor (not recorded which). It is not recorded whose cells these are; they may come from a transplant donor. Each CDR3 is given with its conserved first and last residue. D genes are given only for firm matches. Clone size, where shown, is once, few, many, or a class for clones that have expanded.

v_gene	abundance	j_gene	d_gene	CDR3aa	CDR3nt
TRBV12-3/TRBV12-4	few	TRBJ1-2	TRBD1	CASSLVGTGKGYTF	TGTGCCAGCAGTTTAGTGGGGACAGGAAAAGGCTACACCTTC
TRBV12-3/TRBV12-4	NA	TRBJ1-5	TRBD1	CASMSDRVQPQHF	TGTGCCAGCATGTCCGACAGGGTACAGCCCCAGCATTTT
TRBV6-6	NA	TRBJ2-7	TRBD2	CASSYESGRDEQYF	TGTGCCAGCAGTTACGAGAGCGGGAGGGACGAGCAGTACTTC
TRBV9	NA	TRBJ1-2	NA	CASSVIGMDVRGYTF	TGTGCCAGCAGCGTAATCGGGATGGATGTTCGGGGCTACACCTTC
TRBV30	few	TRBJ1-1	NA	CAWSVPTTGNTEAFF	TGTGCCTGGAGTGTACCCACGACAGGGAACACTGAAGCTTTCTTT
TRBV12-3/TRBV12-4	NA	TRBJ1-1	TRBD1	CASRESTGPPEAFF	TGTGCCAGCAGAGAATCGACAGGGCCCCCTGAAGCTTTCTTT
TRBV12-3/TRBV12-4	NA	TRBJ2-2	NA	CASSWTVGTGELFF	TGTGCCAGCAGTTGGACGGTCGGCACCGGGGAGCTGTTTTTT
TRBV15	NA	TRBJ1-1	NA	CATSRDPKPAGTEAFF	TGTGCCACCAGCAGAGATCCGAAACCCGCGGGCACTGAAGCTTTCTTT
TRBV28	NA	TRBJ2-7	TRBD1	CASSPYLWDRVVVEQYF	TGTGCCAGCAGTCCCTATCTCTGGGACAGGGTGGTTGTCGAGCAGTACTTC
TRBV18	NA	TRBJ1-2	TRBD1	CASSLRAGTGNYGYTF	TGTGCCAGCTCCCTCCGAGCCGGGACAGGGAACTATGGCTACACCTTC
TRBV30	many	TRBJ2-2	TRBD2	CAWSGEGGELFF	TGTGCCTGGAGTGGGGAGGGCGGGGAGCTGTTTTTT
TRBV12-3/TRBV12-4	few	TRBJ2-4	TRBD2	CASSFGGVIQYF	TGTGCCAGCAGTTTTGGGGGGGTCATTCAGTACTTC
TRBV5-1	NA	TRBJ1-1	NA	CASSLEQGLNTEAFF	TGCGCCAGCAGCTTGGAGCAGGGACTGAACACTGAAGCTTTCTTT
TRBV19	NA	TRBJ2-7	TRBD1	CASSRQGYIYEQYF	TGTGCCAGTAGCCGACAGGGTTATATCTACGAGCAGTACTTC
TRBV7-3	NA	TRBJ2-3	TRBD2	CASSYRTSGSGDTQYF	TGTGCCAGCAGCTACCGGACTAGCGGGAGTGGAGATACGCAGTATTTT
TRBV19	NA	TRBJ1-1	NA	CASSILLNTEAFF	TGTGCCAGTAGTATCCTCCTGAACACTGAAGCTTTCTTT
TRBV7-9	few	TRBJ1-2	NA	CASSLMGRVGSYTF	TGTGCCAGCAGCTTAATGGGCCGGGTCGGAAGCTACACCTTC
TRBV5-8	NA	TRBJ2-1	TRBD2	CASSSGGLVQNEQFF	TGTGCCAGCAGCTCCGGCGGACTAGTACAGAATGAGCAGTTCTTC
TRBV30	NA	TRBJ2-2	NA	CAWMARTGELFF	TGTGCCTGGATGGCCCGAACCGGGGAGCTGTTTTTT
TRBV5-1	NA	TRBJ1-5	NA	CASSLEGVGNQPQHF	TGCGCCAGCAGCTTGGAAGGGGTGGGCAATCAGCCCCAGCATTTT
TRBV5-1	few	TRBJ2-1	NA	CASSSWVGDEQFF	TGCGCCAGCAGCTCGTGGGTAGGGGATGAGCAGTTCTTC
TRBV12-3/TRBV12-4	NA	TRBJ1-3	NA	CASSLGQGAGNTIYF	TGTGCCAGCAGTTTGGGGCAGGGAGCTGGAAACACCATATATTTT
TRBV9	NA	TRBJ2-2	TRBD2	CASSDPFPGTSGHTGELFF	TGTGCCAGCAGCGACCCCTTCCCCGGGACTAGCGGACACACCGGGGAGCTGTTTTTT
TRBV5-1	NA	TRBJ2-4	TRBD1	CASSSTYRGRAKNIQYF	TGCGCCAGCAGCTCAACCTACAGGGGTAGGGCCAAAAACATTCAGTACTTC